Listed here are 18 T cell receptor beta chains from one sample, sequenced in a study of blood T cells in healthy people across ages. The authors ran a second PCR of 7 to 11 cycles using a sample-barcoded 5' primer and a J-beta primer mix. TCRdb ran MiXCR on the 5' RACE reads and lists one entry per CDR3 protein. The repertoire consists of 900,000 to 950,000 distinct CDR3 sequences, with 25% to 30% occurring once and the leading ten covering 10%. These records were also assigned to another study, of T cells of mothers and their children.

Sample: blood. The origin of the receptors is a woman in her thirties or forties in good health.

This clonotype was seen a handful of times. The rearrangement joins TRBV18 to TRBJ1-5; weak D call: TRBD1 (6 bases). Germline CDR1 reads KGHSH; CDR2 reads LQKENI. V was shortened by 3 bases and J by 4 bases, with 10 bases between the two germline ends. This CDR3 spans 14 amino acids. The CDR3 loop is CASSPGQYNQPQHF. The CDR3 coding sequence is TGTGCCAGCTCACCTGGACAGTATAATCAGCCCCAGCATTTT.

For this clonotype: The germline gene is not matched at one end of the junction; a read error may be the cause. This chain connects TRBV12-3 or TRBV12-4 to TRBJ1-2, with D possibly matching TRBD1 (5 bases). The CDR3 is 18 residues long. In DNA form, the CDR3 reads TGTGTCAGCAGTCCAGTCCCGGGACGGAGAAATCTTAACTATGGCTACACCTTC. This encodes CVSSPVPGRRNLNYGYTF.

The rearrangement links TRBV3-1 to TRBJ1-4; D is uncertain. Trimming took 1 base from V and 0 from J, leaving 3 bases between them. From germline, CDR1 is LGHDT and CDR2 YNNKEL (reference sequence). There are 14 residues in the CDR3. The CDR3 bases are TGTGCCAGCAGCCAAGTATCAACTAATGAAAAACTGTTTTTT. Its protein is CASSQVSTNEKLFF.

In the case of this clonotype: Since a much larger clone is just one base distant, this may be a read error. J is TRBJ2-5 and V is TRBV7-2, with D hard to call. Germline lookup yields CDR1 SGHTA and CDR2 FQGNSA. The CDR3 is 17 residues long. CDR3 residues: CASSFRALGMYQEAQYF. In nucleotides, the CDR3 is TGTGCCAGCAGCTTCCGGGCCCTTGGAATGTACCAAGAGGCCCAGTACTTC.

This clonotype was seen a few times. The chain has TRBV4-1 and TRBJ2-1, with TRBD2 identical over 7 bases. Germline V gives CDR1 MGHRA, CDR2 YSYEKL. The V and J ends lost 0 bases and 3 bases, in that order; junction bases with no gene match: 5. CDR3 length: 16 residues. The CDR3 DNA reads TGCGCCAGCAGCCAAGAAGGAGCTAGCGGCTACAATGAGCAGTTCTTC. Its translation is CASSQEGASGYNEQFF.

This clonotype came up once. At one end, the junction sequence differs from germline, possibly due to a read error. The J gene is TRBJ2-3, the V gene TRBV12-3 or TRBV12-4; a weak D match, TRBD2 (6 bases). The CDR3 consists of 15 residues. Here the CDR3 DNA reads TGTGCCAGCAGCCTCTCGGAGGGCGGGGCAGATGCGCAGTATTTT. This sequence encodes CASSLSEGGADAQYF.

The DNA of the CDR3 is TGCAGTGCGGTGGGGGGGCGTTACGAGACCCAGTACTTC. This translates into CSAVGGRYETQYF. The V and J genes are TRBV20-1 and TRBJ2-5; a possible D gene is TRBD2 (7 bases). Germline values: CDR1 DFQATT, CDR2 SNEGSKA (reference sequence). V lost 6 bases and J lost 5, with 16 bases in between. The CDR3 spans 13 residues.

CDR3 loop: CASSVSGGPEVDTQYF. The CDR3 DNA sequence: TGTGCCAGCAGCGTGAGCGGGGGCCCAGAGGTTGATACGCAGTATTTT. The rearrangement links TRBV4-2 to TRBJ2-3, with TRBD2 matching over 8 bases. The trim removed 5 bases at V and 6 bases at J, leaving 13 bases unmatched. The CDR3 extends over 16 amino acids. Germline V gene sequence: CDR1 LGHNA, CDR2 YNFKEQ.

This clonotype was seen a handful of times. The J gene is TRBJ2-3, the V gene TRBV6-6; 8 bases map to TRBD2. V gave up 2 bases and J gave up 0 bases; unmatched junction bases: 1. The CDR3 length is 15 residues. CDR1 and CDR2 from the germline V gene are MNHNY and SVGAGI (reference sequence). CDR3 nucleotides: TGTGCCAGCAGTTACACTAGCGGTAGCACAGATACGCAGTATTTT. Amino acids: CASSYTSGSTDTQYF.

The table lists this clonotype with many counts. This chain joins TRBV7-2 and TRBJ2-5, with 9 bases lining up with TRBD2. The CDR3 is 16 amino acids. V shed 2 bases and J 4 bases; nucleotides not matched to a gene: 8. The germline V gene has CDR1 SGHTA and CDR2 FQGNSA. This chain's CDR3 is CASSLLGGGARETQYF. CDR3 bases: TGTGCCAGCAGCTTATTAGGCGGGGGGGCTCGAGAGACCCAGTACTTC.

Only a few counts were recorded for this clonotype. This chain links TRBV29-1 with TRBJ1-1; TRBD1 is a possible D gene (5 bases). The CDR3 has 14 amino acids. Trimming shortened V by 6 bases and J by 5 bases, and 19 bases separated the two germline ends. Germline CDR1 SQVTM, CDR2 ANQGSEA. CDR3 nucleotide sequence: TGCAGCGTCGCAACCGGGGCAACGAATACTGAAGCTTTCTTT. Its protein is CSVATGATNTEAFF.

This clonotype was picked up one time. Given a much more abundant clone one base away, this may be a read error. The chain is built from TRBV10-3 and TRBJ2-4; 13 bases line up with TRBD2. This CDR3 is built from 18 residues. Trimming cost V 2 bases and J 13 bases; bases outside gene matches: 17. Germline V gene lookup returns CDR1 ENHRY and CDR2 SYGVKD. This CDR3 is CAISEGGLAGLRGSEQYF. CDR3 DNA sequence: TGTGCCATCAGTGAGGGGGGACTAGCGGGGCTCCGGGGATCTGAGCAGTACTTC.

This clonotype was found a few times. The junction and the germline gene differ at one end; a read error may be behind it. V is TRBV28 and J is TRBJ1-2, with D maybe TRBD1 (5 bases). Germline V lookup: CDR1 MDHEN, CDR2 SYDVKM. The CDR3 sequence is 15 residues long. The CDR3 region has the DNA TGTGCCAGCAGTTCGGGACCTGCTTCTAACTATGACTACACCTTC. Amino acids: CASSSGPASNYDYTF.

This chain links TRBV15 with TRBJ1-5, with 7 bases that match TRBD1. J gave up 6 bases and V 1 base, and 6 bases lay outside the gene matches. Per germline, CDR1 LNHNV and CDR2 YYDKDF (reference sequence). The CDR3 runs 15 residues. In nucleotides, the CDR3 is TGTGCCACCAGCAGAGGCACAACAGGGGCTCAGCCCCAGCATTTT. Translating it yields CATSRGTTGAQPQHF.

This chain connects TRBV6-2 or TRBV6-3 to TRBJ2-4; the D gene is possibly TRBD2 (6 bases). Germline-derived CDR1 and CDR2 are MNHEY and SVGEGT. The CDR3 has 16 amino acids. Trimming took 4 bases from V and 2 from J, leaving 15 bases between them. CDR3 amino acids: CASSSRGGQSKNIQYF. In DNA, the CDR3 is TGTGCCAGCAGTTCCAGAGGAGGGCAATCCAAAAACATTCAGTACTTC.

This chain joins TRBV7-2 and TRBJ2-3; 10 positions agree with TRBD2. Germline values: CDR1 SGHTA, CDR2 FQGNSA. This CDR3 is built from 18 residues. Unmatched junction bases numbered 15, after V lost 4 bases and J lost 5 bases. DNA of the CDR3: TGTGCCAGCAGCTCCCCCTCCCAACTAGCGGGGTCGGAAGATACGCAGTATTTT. It codes for CASSSPSQLAGSEDTQYF.

This chain joins TRBV28 and TRBJ1-1, with D tentatively TRBD1 (5 bases). Germline V gene sequence: CDR1 MDHEN, CDR2 SYDVKM. V lost 5 bases and J 1 base, leaving 11 bases between the germline ends. There are 14 residues in the CDR3. The CDR3 DNA reads as TGTGCCAGCAGTCCAGGGATCCAGAACACTGAAGCTTTCTTT. Translating it yields CASSPGIQNTEAFF.

There are many counts of this clonotype. This sequence joins TRBV7-9 and TRBJ2-1; D not certain. V was cut by 1 base and J by 6 bases, with 7 bases left in between. Per the germline V gene, CDR1 is SEHNR and CDR2 is FQNEAQ (reference sequence). This CDR3 has 13 residues. This chain's CDR3 is CASSLGSGNEQFF. In DNA form, the CDR3 reads TGTGCCAGCAGCTTAGGATCCGGCAATGAGCAGTTCTTC.